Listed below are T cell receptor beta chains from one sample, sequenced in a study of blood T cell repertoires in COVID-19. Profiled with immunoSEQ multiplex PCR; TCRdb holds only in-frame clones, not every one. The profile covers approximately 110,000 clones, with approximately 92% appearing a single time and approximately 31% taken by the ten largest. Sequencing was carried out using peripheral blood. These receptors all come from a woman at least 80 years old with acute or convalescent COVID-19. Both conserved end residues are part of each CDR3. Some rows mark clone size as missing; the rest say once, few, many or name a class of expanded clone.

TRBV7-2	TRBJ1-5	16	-	CASSLAPQGADQPQHF
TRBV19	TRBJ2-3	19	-	CASSIGVSRRGARPDTQYF
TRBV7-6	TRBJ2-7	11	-	CASSLRDEQYF
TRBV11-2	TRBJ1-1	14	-	CASSFRDGITEAFF
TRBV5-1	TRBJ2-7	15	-	CASSLGTGGSYEQYF
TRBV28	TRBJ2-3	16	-	CASSLGGVRAADTQYF
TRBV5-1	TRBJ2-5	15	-	CASSLTLADEETQYF
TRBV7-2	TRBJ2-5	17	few	CASSLGRRLAGLETQYF
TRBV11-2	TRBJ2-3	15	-	CASSSASRGTDTQYF
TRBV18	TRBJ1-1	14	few	CASSPTGGNTEAFF
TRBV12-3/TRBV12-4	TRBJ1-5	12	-	CASSQGAQPQHF
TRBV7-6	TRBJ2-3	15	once	CASSLVDGGTDTQYF
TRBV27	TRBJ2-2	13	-	CASSTGFTGELFF
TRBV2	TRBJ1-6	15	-	CASGDRDSYNSPLHF
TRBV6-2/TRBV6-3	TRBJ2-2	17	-	CASSYLGLAGGTGELFF
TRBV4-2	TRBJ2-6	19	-	CASSQGTSGGYSGANVLTF
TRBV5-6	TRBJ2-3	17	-	CASSLMRSGGAVDTQYF
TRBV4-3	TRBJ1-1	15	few	CASSQVGRGNTEAFF
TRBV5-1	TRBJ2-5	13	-	CASSLDSQETQYF
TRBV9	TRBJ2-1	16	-	CASSKIAGGPGNEQFF
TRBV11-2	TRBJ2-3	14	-	CASSLAANTDTQYF
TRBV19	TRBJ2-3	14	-	CASSQGQGASTQYF
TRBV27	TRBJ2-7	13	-	CASSLQGGNEQYF
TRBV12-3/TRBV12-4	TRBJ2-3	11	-	CASSPLDTQYF
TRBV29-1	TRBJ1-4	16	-	CSARGSWGRPGEKLFF
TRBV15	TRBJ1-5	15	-	CATSRDKGPYQPQHF
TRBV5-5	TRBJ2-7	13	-	CASQLTPLYEQYF
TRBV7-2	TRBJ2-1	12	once	CASSLRPRGQFF
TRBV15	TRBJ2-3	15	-	CATSRAAWSTDTQYF
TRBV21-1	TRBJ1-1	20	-	CASSKALKILGTGGNTEAFF
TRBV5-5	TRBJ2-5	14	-	CASSLSGGSETQYF
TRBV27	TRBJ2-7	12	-	CASISRSYEQYF
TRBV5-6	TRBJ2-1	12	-	CASSLGWTEQFF
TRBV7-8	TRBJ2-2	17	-	CASSFDRAPLNTGELFF
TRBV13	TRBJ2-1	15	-	CASSQRTSGDNEQFF
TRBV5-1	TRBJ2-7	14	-	CASKSGGATYEQYF
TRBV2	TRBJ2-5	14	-	CASSDRDYQETQYF
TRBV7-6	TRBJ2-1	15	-	CASSATSGDYNEQFF
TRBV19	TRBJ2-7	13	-	CASSITETYEQYF
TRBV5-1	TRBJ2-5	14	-	CASRLGLVGETQYF
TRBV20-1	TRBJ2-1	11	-	CSAASGSGQFF
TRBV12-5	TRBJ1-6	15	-	CASGLDRSYNSPLHF
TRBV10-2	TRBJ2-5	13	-	CASRSGGMKTQYF
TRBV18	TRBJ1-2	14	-	CASSPPSDFYGYTF
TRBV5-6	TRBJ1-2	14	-	CASSLPTDNYGYTF
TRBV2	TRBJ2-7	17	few	CASSEALRGLAIHEQYF
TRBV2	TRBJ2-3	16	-	CASSERLAGATDTQYF
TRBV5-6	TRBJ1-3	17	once	CASSSPQGAYSGNTIYF
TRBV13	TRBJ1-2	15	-	CASSQGQGVTYGYTF
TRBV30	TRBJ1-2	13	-	CAWCGGGGGGYTF
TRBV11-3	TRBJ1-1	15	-	CASSFDSNLNTEAFF
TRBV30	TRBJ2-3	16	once	CAWSTHGRGLGDTQYF
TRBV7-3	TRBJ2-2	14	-	CASSPRTSSGELFF
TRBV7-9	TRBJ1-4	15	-	CASSLRQGPNEKLFF
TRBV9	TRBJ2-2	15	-	CASTRLAGDTGELFF
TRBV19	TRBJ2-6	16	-	CATYRGGGSGANVLTF
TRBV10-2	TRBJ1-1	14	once	CASSIPQKNTEAFF